Below, 4 T cell receptor beta chains from the same sample are listed, as sequenced in a study of tumor-infiltrating lymphocytes in primary liver carcinoma. Blood RNA came from unsorted whole blood; germline DNA was also extracted. From roughly 470 ng total RNA, TCR beta cDNA was generated with a primer in the constant region. Each TCR beta library was derived from three nested multiplex PCR rounds that employed slightly modified ARM-PCR. The first two PCR rounds used TRBV1-TRBV30 forward primers with a C-beta reverse primer, about 10 cycles each. TCRdb passed the multiplex PCR reads through MiXCR, listing each CDR3 protein once. The sample has some 190,000 distinct CDR3 sequences; about 60% are singletons. The material sequenced was peripheral blood. The origin of the receptors is a man aged 40-49 years with primary liver carcinoma and hepatitis B virus infection.

This clonotype was found many times. The V gene is TRBV4-1, the J gene TRBJ2-2, with D perhaps matching TRBD2 (5 bases). V shed 7 bases and J shed 1 base, with 16 bases lying between them. Germline loops: CDR1 MGHRA, CDR2 YSYEKL. The CDR3 covers 16 residues. The CDR3 nucleotides are TGCGCCAGCACCCCTCGGGAAGCTTTGAACACCGGGGAGCTGTTTTTT. Residues: CASTPREALNTGELFF.

The genes are TRBV6-6 and TRBJ2-3; 14 bases are shared with TRBD2. Germline CDR1 is MNHNY and CDR2 is SVGAGI (reference sequence). The CDR3 covers 16 residues. V shed 7 bases, J shed 5 bases, and the junction held 8 bases outside the gene matches. Here the CDR3 reads CASILGTSGGRDTQYF. The CDR3, as DNA: TGTGCCAGCATTCTCGGGACTAGCGGGGGCCGAGATACGCAGTATTTT.

This chain uses TRBV29-1 with TRBJ1-1; TRBD1 is a possible D gene (5 bases). V gave up 4 bases and J gave up 6 bases, with 18 bases separating them. The germline V gene has CDR1 SQVTM and CDR2 ANQGSEA. The CDR3 spans 14 residues. The CDR3 loop reads CSVAGHGTSPEAFF. CDR3 sequence (DNA): TGCAGCGTTGCCGGGCATGGGACGAGCCCTGAAGCTTTCTTT.

This clonotype was picked up many times. The chain recombines TRBV11-2 with TRBJ1-2; D possibly corresponds to TRBD1 (5 bases). The germline CDR1 and CDR2 sequences are SGHAT and FQNNGV. There are 14 residues in the CDR3. Trimming took 8 bases from V and 2 from J, leaving 15 bases between them. This CDR3 reads CASGRTTTNYGYTF. The CDR3 DNA is TGTGCCAGCGGACGGACAACCACCAACTATGGCTACACCTTC.